This T cell receptor beta chain stems from a study of blood T cell repertoires in COVID-19. This clone was detected only a few times. The CDR3 contains 16 residues. Germline lookup yields CDR1 KGHDR and CDR2 SFDVKD. Germline trimming cut 4 bases from V and 5 bases from J; bases unmatched to any gene: 8. Here immunoSEQ multiplex PCR was the method, and the copy in TCRdb shows in-frame clones only, minus some. The profile shows roughly 100,000 clones, roughly 80% of them singletons. Sequencing was done on a sample of peripheral blood. V usage is TRBV24-1 and J usage is TRBJ1-2; 11 positions agree with TRBD1. The sequence derives from a man aged 55 to 70 with acute or convalescent COVID-19. The CDR3 nucleotides read TGTGCCACCAGTGACCAAGGACAGGGGGCAGGGTATGGCTACACCTTC. It codes for CATSDQGQGAGYGYTF.